Below, one T cell receptor (beta chain) is given with its context. This record belongs to a study of shared T cell receptors in the human thymus. Unmatched junction bases numbered 4, after V lost 6 bases and J lost 3 bases. The CDR3 covers 13 residues. Germline CDR1 and CDR2: MGHDK and SYGVNS. The data were produced by immunoSEQ multiplex PCR, yet TCRdb's version contains in-frame clones alone and is incomplete. The repertoire holds about 710,000 clones, with about 90% as singletons. These data were likewise used in another study, on human thymus T cells.

The TCR was taken from a boy younger than two with a congenital heart defect. What was sequenced was thymocytes. The rearrangement joins TRBV25-1 to TRBJ1-2; the match to TRBD1 covers 7 bases. The CDR3 sequence is CASRTGTDYGYTF. The CDR3 DNA reads TGTGCCAGCAGAACCGGGACAGACTATGGCTACACCTTC.